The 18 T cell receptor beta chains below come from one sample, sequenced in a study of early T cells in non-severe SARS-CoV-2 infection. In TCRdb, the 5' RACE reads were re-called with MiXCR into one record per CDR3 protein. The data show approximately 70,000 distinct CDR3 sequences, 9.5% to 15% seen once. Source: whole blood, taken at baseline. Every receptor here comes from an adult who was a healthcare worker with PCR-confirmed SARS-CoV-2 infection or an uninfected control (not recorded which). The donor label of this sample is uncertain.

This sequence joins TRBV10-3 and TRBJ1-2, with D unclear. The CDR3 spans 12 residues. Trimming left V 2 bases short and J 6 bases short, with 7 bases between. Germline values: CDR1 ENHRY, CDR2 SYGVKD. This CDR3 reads CAISEALDGYTF. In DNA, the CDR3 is TGTGCCATCAGTGAGGCTCTTGATGGCTACACCTTC.

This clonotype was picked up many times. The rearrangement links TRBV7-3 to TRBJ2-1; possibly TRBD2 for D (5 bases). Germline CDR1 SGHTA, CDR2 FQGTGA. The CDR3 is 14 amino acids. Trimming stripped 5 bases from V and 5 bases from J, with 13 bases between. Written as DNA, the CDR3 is TGTGCCAGCAGCGTTCACGGGGAGAACAATGAGCAGTTCTTC. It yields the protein CASSVHGENNEQFF.

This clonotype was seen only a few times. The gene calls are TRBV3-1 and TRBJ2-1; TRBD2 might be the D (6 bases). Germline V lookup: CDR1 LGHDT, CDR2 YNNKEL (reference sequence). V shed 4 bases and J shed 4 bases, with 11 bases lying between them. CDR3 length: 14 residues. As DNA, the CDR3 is TGTGCCAGCAGCCGGCTCGGGAGTTACAATGAGCAGTTCTTC. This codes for CASSRLGSYNEQFF.

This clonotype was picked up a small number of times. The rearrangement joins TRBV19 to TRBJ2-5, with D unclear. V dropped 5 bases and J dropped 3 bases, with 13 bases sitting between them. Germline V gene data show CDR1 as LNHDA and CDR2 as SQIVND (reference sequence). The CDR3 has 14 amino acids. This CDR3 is CASSSPRTEETQYF. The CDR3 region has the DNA TGTGCCAGTAGTTCCCCTAGAACCGAAGAGACCCAGTACTTC.

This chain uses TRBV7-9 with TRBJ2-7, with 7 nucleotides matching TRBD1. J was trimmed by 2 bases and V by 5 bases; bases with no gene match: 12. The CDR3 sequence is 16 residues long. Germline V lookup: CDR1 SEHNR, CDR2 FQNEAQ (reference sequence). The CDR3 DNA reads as TGTGCCAGCAGCCCGCCCGGGACAGCCTTCACCTACGAGCAGTACTTC. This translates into CASSPPGTAFTYEQYF.

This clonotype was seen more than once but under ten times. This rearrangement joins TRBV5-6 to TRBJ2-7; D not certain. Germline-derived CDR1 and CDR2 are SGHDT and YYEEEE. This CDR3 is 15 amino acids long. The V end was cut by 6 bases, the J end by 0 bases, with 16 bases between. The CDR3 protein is CASTGGASSSYEQYF. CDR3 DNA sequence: TGTGCCAGCACCGGTGGCGCGTCGAGCTCCTACGAGCAGTACTTC.

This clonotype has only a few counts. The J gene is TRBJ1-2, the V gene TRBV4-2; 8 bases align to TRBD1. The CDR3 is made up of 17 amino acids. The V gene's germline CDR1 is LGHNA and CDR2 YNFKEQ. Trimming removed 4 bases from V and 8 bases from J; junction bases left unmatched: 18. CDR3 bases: TGTGCCAGCAGCCGCGGGTTTCCCGACAGGGGCCCGAAGGGCTACACCTTC. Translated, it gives CASSRGFPDRGPKGYTF.

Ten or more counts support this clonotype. CDR3 sequence (DNA): TGTGCCAGCAGTCCAGCGGGGGGGAATCAGCCCCAGCATTTT. This encodes CASSPAGGNQPQHF. This chain connects TRBV25-1 to TRBJ1-5, with a tentative D call TRBD1 (5 bases). The germline V gene has CDR1 MGHDK and CDR2 SYGVNS. Deletions cut 5 bases from V and 4 bases from J, with 12 bases between. This CDR3 contains 14 residues.

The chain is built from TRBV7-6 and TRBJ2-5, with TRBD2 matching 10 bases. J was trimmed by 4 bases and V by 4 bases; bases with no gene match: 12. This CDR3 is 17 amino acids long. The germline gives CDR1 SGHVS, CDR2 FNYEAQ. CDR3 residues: CASSSPSGLAGVETQYF. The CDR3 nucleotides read TGTGCCAGCAGCTCCCCGTCAGGGCTAGCGGGAGTAGAGACCCAGTACTTC. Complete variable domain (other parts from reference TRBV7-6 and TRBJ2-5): GAGVSQSPRYKVTKRGQDVALRCDPISGHVSLYWYRQALGQGPEFLTYFNYEAQQDKSGLPNDRFSAERPEGSISTLTIQRTEQRDSAMYRCASSSPSGLAGVETQYFGPGTRLLVL.

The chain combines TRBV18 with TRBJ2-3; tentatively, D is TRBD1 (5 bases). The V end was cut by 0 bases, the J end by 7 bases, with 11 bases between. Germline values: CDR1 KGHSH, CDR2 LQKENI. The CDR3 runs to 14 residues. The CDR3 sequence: CASSPPGQAYTQYF. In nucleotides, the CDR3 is TGTGCCAGCTCACCACCGGGGCAAGCATATACGCAGTATTTT.

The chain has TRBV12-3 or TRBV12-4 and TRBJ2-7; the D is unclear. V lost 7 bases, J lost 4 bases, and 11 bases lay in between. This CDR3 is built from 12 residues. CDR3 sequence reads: CASTAQGYEQYF. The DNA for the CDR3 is TGTGCCAGCACCGCTCAAGGGTACGAGCAGTACTTC.

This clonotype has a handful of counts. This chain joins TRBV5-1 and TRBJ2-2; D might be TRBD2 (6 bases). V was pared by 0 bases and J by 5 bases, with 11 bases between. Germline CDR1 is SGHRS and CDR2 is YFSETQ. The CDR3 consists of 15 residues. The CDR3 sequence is CASSLVGSVTGELFF. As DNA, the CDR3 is TGCGCCAGCAGCTTGGTCGGGAGCGTGACCGGGGAGCTGTTTTTT. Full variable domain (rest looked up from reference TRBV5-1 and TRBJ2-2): KAGVTQTPRYLIKTRGQQVTLSCSPISGHRSVSWYQQTPGQGLQFLFEYFSETQRNKGNFPGRFSGRQFSNSRSEMNVSTLELGDSALYLCASSLVGSVTGELFFGEGSRLTVL.

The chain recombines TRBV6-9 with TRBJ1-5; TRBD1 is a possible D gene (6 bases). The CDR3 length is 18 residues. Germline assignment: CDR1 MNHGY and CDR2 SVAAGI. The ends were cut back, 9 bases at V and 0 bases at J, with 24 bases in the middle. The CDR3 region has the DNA TGTGCCAGTTTAAAACCGGGACTCAAGGGGGGTAGCAATCAGCCCCAGCATTTT. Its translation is CASLKPGLKGGSNQPQHF.

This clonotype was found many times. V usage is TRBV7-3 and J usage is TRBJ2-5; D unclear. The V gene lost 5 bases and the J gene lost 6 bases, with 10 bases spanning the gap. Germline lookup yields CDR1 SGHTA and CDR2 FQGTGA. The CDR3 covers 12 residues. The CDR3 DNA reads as TGTGCCAGCAGCGACTCCTCACAGACCCAGTACTTC. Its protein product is CASSDSSQTQYF.

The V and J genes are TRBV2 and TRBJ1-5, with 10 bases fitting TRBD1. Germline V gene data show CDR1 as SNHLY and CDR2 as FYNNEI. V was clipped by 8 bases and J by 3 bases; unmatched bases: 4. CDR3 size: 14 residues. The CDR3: CASRGTGDNQPQHF. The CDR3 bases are TGTGCCAGCCGCGGGACAGGGGACAATCAGCCCCAGCATTTT.

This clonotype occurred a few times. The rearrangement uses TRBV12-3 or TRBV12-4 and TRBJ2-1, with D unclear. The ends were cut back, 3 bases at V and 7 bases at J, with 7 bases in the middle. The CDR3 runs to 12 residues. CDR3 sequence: CASSLIGNEQFF. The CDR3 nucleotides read TGTGCCAGCAGTTTGATTGGTAATGAGCAGTTCTTC.

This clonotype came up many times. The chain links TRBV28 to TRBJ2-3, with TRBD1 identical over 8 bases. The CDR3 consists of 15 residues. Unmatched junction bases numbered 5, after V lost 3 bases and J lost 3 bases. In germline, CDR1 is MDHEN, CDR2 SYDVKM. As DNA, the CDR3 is TGTGCCAGCAGTTTTGGAGACAGGGGAACAGATACGCAGTATTTT. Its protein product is CASSFGDRGTDTQYF.

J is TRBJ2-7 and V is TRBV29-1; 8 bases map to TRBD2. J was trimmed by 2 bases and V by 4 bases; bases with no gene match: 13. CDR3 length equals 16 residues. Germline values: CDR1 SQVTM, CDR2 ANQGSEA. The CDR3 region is CSVVGGGRITAYEQYF. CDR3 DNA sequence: TGCAGCGTTGTTGGCGGGGGGAGGATTACCGCCTACGAGCAGTACTTC.